Sequencing of this T cell receptor beta chain was carried out in a study of T cell changes during pregnancy in multiple sclerosis. V trimming: 4 bases; J trimming: 2 bases; junction bases outside the gene matches: 5. The CDR3 is 15 residues long. CDR1 is SGHNT and CDR2 is YYREEE in the germline V gene (reference sequence). The data were produced by immunoSEQ multiplex PCR, yet TCRdb's version contains in-frame clones alone and is incomplete. The table has about 36,000 clones, about nine tenths seen once; the top ten hold 0.4% to 0.6%. The input for sequencing was CD4+ T cells from peripheral blood mononuclear cells, taken in the second trimester of pregnancy. The source of this sequence is a female donor in good health, enrolled as a control in a pregnancy study. V usage is TRBV5-4 and J usage is TRBJ2-3; TRBD2 matches 9 bases. CDR3 sequence: CASSQGLADTDTQYF. The CDR3 region has the DNA TGTGCCAGCAGCCAGGGACTAGCAGACACAGATACGCAGTATTTT.